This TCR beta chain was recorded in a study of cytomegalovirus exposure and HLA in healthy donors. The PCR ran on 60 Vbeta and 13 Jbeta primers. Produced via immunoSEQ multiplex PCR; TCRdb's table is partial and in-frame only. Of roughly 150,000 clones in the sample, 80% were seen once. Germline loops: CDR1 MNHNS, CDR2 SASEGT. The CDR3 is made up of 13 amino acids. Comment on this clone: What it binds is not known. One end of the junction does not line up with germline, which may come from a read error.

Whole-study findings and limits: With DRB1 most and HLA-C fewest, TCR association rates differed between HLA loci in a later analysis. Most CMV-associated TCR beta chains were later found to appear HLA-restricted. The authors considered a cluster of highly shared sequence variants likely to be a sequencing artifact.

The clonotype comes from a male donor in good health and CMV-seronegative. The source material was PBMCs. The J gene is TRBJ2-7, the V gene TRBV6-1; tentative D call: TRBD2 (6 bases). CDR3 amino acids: CASRDWEAYEQYF. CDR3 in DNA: TGTGCCAGCCGTGACTGGGAGGCCTACGAGCAGTACTTC.